The clone carrying this T cell receptor (beta chain) has just a few counts. What it binds is unknown. These data come from a study of beta chain features in type 1 diabetes. V was cut by 1 base and J by 8 bases, with 18 bases left in between. Germline loops: CDR1 SGHDT, CDR2 YYEEEE. The CDR3 covers 15 residues. Study results and caveats: Fewer junction insertions and more nucleotide deletions appeared in type 1 diabetes patients. TCRB CDR3 length was moderately but significantly reduced in all four CD4+ subsets of Type 1 diabetes patients. Naive, central memory and Treg TCRB repertoires seemed to resemble each other more closely in patients than they did in healthy donors.

Sort purity for all populations was recorded as exceeding 98%. What was sequenced were expressed TCRB transcripts, since all of the isolated RNA had been reverse transcribed. Method: immunoSEQ multiplex PCR; TCRdb's copy keeps in-frame clones and lacks some. The data show approximately 160,000 clones, roughly 8% seen once. This TCR was recovered from a man younger than 35 in good health. What was sequenced was central memory CD4+ T cells from blood. The chain carries TRBV5-6 and TRBJ1-2; D unclear. Here the CDR3 reads CASSLFARPIIGYTF. The CDR3 region has the DNA TGTGCCAGCAGCTTGTTCGCCAGGCCAATCATCGGCTACACCTTC.